These 8 T cell receptor beta chains came from one sample sequenced in a study of beta chain features in type 1 diabetes. The isolated RNA, all of it, was reverse transcribed, so expressed TCRB transcripts were what got sequenced. TCRdb's copy holds only in-frame clones and misses some; the assay was immunoSEQ multiplex PCR. The sample has 350,000 to 450,000 clones, about 15% seen once. Sequencing was carried out using naive CD4+ T cells from blood. The receptors were gathered from a woman aged 18-29 years in good health.

This clone was seen only a few times. J is TRBJ1-2 and V is TRBV6-5; D is undetermined. The CDR3 is 10 amino acids. Looked up from germline, CDR1 is MNHEY and CDR2 is SVGAGI. V lost 8 bases and J 1 base, leaving 2 bases between the germline ends. CDR3 in DNA: TGTGCCAGCCGTAACTATGGCTACACCTTC. It encodes CASRNYGYTF.

This clone was seen once. The rearrangement uses TRBV6-5 and TRBJ2-3; weak D call: TRBD2 (5 bases). The CDR3 is 16 residues long. V lost 4 bases to trimming and J lost 0 bases, with 14 bases between them. Germline CDR1 MNHEY, CDR2 SVGAGI. CDR3 sequence: CASSSVSSASTDTQYF. For the CDR3, the DNA is TGTGCCAGCAGTTCTGTTAGTAGCGCAAGCACAGATACGCAGTATTTT.

With regard to this clone: Within the sample, other DNA sequences also encode this same CDR3. The V and J genes are TRBV18 and TRBJ2-3; no clear D. Per the germline V gene, CDR1 is KGHSH and CDR2 is LQKENI. The CDR3 loop spans 12 amino acids. V was cut by 3 bases and J by 3 bases, with 4 bases left in between. CDR3 residues: CASSPSTDTQYF. For the CDR3, the DNA is TGTGCCAGCTCACCGAGTACAGATACGCAGTATTTT.

The table lists this clone with a few counts. This chain joins TRBV7-9 and TRBJ2-4; D perhaps matches TRBD2 (5 bases). Per the germline V gene, CDR1 is SEHNR and CDR2 is FQNEAQ (reference sequence). V lost 5 bases, J lost 5 bases, and 10 bases lay in between. The CDR3 is 13 residues long. The CDR3 here is CASSAGPENIQYF. The DNA of the CDR3 is TGTGCCAGCAGCGCGGGTCCCGAAAACATTCAGTACTTC.

In DNA, the CDR3 is TGTGCCTGGAGTGTAAAGGACAGGGGATCGGGAAACACCATATATTTT. Translation: CAWSVKDRGSGNTIYF. This sequence joins TRBV30 and TRBJ1-3, with 9 bases lining up with TRBD1. CDR1 is GTSNPN and CDR2 is SVGIG in the germline V gene (reference sequence). The CDR3 has 16 residues. With V trimmed by 0 bases and J by 4 bases, 7 bases remained unmatched.

The chain combines TRBV9 with TRBJ2-6, with TRBD1 matching 12 bases. J was trimmed by 4 bases and V by 4 bases; bases with no gene match: 9. The germline gives CDR1 SGDLS, CDR2 YYNGEE. The CDR3 contains 18 residues. The CDR3 loop reads CASSPRGQGALGANVLTF. The CDR3 coding sequence is TGTGCCAGCAGCCCCCGGGGACAGGGGGCGCTAGGGGCCAACGTCCTGACTTTC.

The rearrangement uses TRBV4-3 and TRBJ2-1; 7 bases are a match to TRBD2. The V and J ends lost 0 bases and 9 bases, in that order; junction bases with no gene match: 11. This CDR3 is built from 16 residues. Looked up from germline, CDR1 is LGHNA and CDR2 is YSLEER. The CDR3 bases are TGCGCCAGCAGCCAAGATAGTGGCGGGAGTGAGCCTGAGCAGTTCTTC. Translated, it gives CASSQDSGGSEPEQFF.

This clone has only a few counts. The V and J genes are TRBV28 and TRBJ2-7; weak D call: TRBD1 (6 bases). V lost 10 bases and J 2 bases, leaving 15 bases between the germline ends. This CDR3 is built from 13 residues. Germline V gene sequence: CDR1 MDHEN, CDR2 SYDVKM. In DNA, the CDR3 is TGTGCCACCGTCCGGGACACTACCTACGAGCAGTACTTC. It is translated as CATVRDTTYEQYF.